A single sample gave rise to the 10 T cell receptor beta chains below, sequenced in a study of T cell repertoires in ileal Crohn's disease. Sequencing was performed with immunoSEQ multiplex PCR; in TCRdb, only in-frame clones are kept and a portion is missing. The sample shows 2,000 to 2,500 clones, around 96% of them seen only once. The sample comprised ileal tissue. All receptors derive from an adult with Crohn's disease.

The CDR3 loop reads CASSLDRGGRRGEGYTF. In DNA form, the CDR3 reads TGTGCCAGCAGTTTAGATCGGGGGGGGCGCCGGGGCGAGGGCTACACCTTC. The chain has TRBV27 and TRBJ1-2; D perhaps matches TRBD1 (6 bases). Germline assignment: CDR1 MNHEY and CDR2 SMNVEV (reference sequence). The CDR3 extends over 17 amino acids. V lost 2 bases, J lost 8 bases, and 24 bases lay in between.

This clone occurred once. The junction shows a germline mismatch at one end, possibly a read error. The chain carries TRBV7-7 and TRBJ2-3, with D hard to call. Germline V gene lookup returns CDR1 SSHAT and CDR2 FNYEAQ (reference sequence). This CDR3 region has 15 residues. The CDR3 DNA reads TGTGCTAGCAGCTTAGGTGGAGCTAGCACAGATACGCAGTATTTT. Translated, it gives CASSLGGASTDTQYF.

V gene TRBV10-1 combines with J gene TRBJ2-2; D is perhaps TRBD2 (6 bases). The V end was cut by 3 bases, the J end by 1 base, with 18 bases between. Germline loops: CDR1 WNHNN, CDR2 SYGVQD (reference sequence). CDR3 length: 18 residues. The CDR3 loop is CASSDLPFWRENTGELFF. The DNA of the CDR3 is TGCGCCAGCAGTGATCTTCCATTTTGGCGGGAGAACACCGGGGAGCTGTTTTTT.

This chain links TRBV5-1 with TRBJ2-5, with 7 bases matching TRBD1. Germline CDR1 is SGHRS and CDR2 is YFSETQ. CDR3 length: 16 residues. The V and J ends lost 0 bases and 7 bases, in that order; junction bases with no gene match: 12. The CDR3, as DNA: TGCGCCAGCAGCTTGGCCGCGACAGGGATAGATGGGACCCAGTACTTC. It specifies CASSLAATGIDGTQYF.

This sequence joins TRBV5-4 and TRBJ1-2; a weak D match, TRBD1 (5 bases). Germline assignment: CDR1 SGHNT and CDR2 YYREEE (reference sequence). This CDR3 contains 17 residues. Between the trimmed V and J ends, which lost 5 bases and 2 bases, there was a span of 22 bases. In DNA form, the CDR3 reads TGTGCCAGCAGTTTAAGTCAGGGTAGGACGTTCAACTATGGCTACACCTTC. It codes for CASSLSQGRTFNYGYTF.

This clone appeared a single time. V usage is TRBV5-6 and J usage is TRBJ1-4; the D is unclear. The length of the CDR3 is 14 residues. The germline V gene has CDR1 SGHDT and CDR2 YYEEEE. The germline V and J ends were trimmed by 6 bases and 2 bases, with 11 bases remaining between them. The CDR3 reads CASTSGVTNEKLFF. In DNA form, the CDR3 reads TGTGCCAGCACCTCAGGTGTTACTAATGAAAAACTGTTTTTT.

J is TRBJ1-1 and V is TRBV19; D remains ambiguous. Per the germline V gene, CDR1 is LNHDA and CDR2 is SQIVND (reference sequence). This CDR3 is built from 12 residues. V lost 7 bases, J lost 7 bases, and 13 bases lay in between. In DNA, the CDR3 is TGTGCCAGTACCCGGGATTGGGGTGAAGCTTTCTTT. This gives the protein CASTRDWGEAFF. Complete variable domain (other parts from reference TRBV19 and TRBJ1-1): DGGITQSPKYLFRKEGQNVTLSCEQNLNHDAMYWYRQDPGQGLRLIYYSQIVNDFQKGDIAEGYSVSREKKESFPLTVTSAQKNPTAFYLCASTRDWGEAFFGQGTRLTVV.

This chain joins TRBV4-1 and TRBJ1-1; no clear D gene. V gave up 4 bases and J gave up 0 bases, with 9 bases separating them. Germline V gives CDR1 MGHRA, CDR2 YSYEKL. This CDR3 region has 14 residues. CDR3 nucleotides: TGCGCCAGCAGCCCCCTTGTTCTGAACACTGAAGCTTTCTTT. Its protein product is CASSPLVLNTEAFF.

The genes are TRBV2 and TRBJ1-5; maybe TRBD1 (5 bases). With 8 bases removed from V and 9 bases from J, the gap between germline ends came to 17 bases. The CDR3 contains 13 residues. CDR1 is SNHLY, CDR2 FYNNEI, per germline. The CDR3 spells CASRGTAGGPQHF. The CDR3 bases are TGTGCCAGCCGGGGGACGGCCGGGGGGCCCCAGCATTTT.

The rearrangement joins TRBV11-3 to TRBJ2-3; 14 nucleotides line up with TRBD2. There are 16 residues in the CDR3. From germline, CDR1 is SGHNT and CDR2 YENEEA. V gave up 1 base and J gave up 6 bases; unmatched junction bases: 3. The CDR3 reads CASSLGLAGGPDTQYF. CDR3 DNA sequence: TGTGCCAGCAGCTTAGGACTAGCGGGGGGGCCCGATACGCAGTATTTT.